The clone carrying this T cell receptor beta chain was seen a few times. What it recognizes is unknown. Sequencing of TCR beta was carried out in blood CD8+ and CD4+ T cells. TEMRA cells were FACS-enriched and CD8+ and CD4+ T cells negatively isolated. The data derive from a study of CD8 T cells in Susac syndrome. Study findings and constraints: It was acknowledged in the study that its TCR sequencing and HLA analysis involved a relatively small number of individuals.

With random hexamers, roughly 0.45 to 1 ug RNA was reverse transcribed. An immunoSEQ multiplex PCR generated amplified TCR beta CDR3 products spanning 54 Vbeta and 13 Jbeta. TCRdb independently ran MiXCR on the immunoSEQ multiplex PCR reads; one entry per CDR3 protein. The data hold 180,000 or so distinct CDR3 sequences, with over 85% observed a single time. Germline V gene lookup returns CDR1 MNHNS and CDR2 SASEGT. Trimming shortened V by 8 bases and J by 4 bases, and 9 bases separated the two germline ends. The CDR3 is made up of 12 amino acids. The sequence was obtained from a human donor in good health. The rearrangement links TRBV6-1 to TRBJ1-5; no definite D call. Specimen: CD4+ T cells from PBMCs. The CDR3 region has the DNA TGTGCCAGCTCGAGTTGGAATCAGCCCCAGCATTTT. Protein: CASSSWNQPQHF.